The T cell receptor (beta chain) described here comes from a study of cytomegalovirus exposure and HLA in healthy donors. V dropped 3 bases and J dropped 5; count of bases not matched to a gene: 11. CDR3 length: 16 residues. The germline V gene has CDR1 GTSNPN and CDR2 SVGIG (reference sequence). Study-level points and caveats: TCR beta chain V- and J-gene trimming was linked, in a later analysis, to a missense variant in DCLRE1C.

Points on this clone: Its antigen is undetermined.

The PCR used 60 Vbeta and 13 Jbeta primers. Methods used by the authors: It was a later analysis that counted some 80 million unique TCR beta chains, of which about 10 million were shared. Repertoires were generated with immunoSEQ multiplex PCR, while TCRdb's copy carries only in-frame clones and drops some. The V and J calls and clone size were taken over from that table, and D and trimming were inferred from the DNA. The sample holds under 250,000 clones, around 77% seen once. The TCR comes from a woman aged 25-40 years in good health and CMV-seronegative. The sequenced sample was PBMCs. V is TRBV30 and J is TRBJ2-5, with 11 bases lining up with TRBD1. The CDR3 region has the DNA TGTGCCTGGAGGGTACCCGGACAGGGGGCTTGGGAGACCCAGTACTTC. This translates into CAWRVPGQGAWETQYF.